This T cell receptor beta chain originates from a study of blood T cells in healthy people across ages. This clonotype was seen a few times. Germline assignment: CDR1 SGHKS and CDR2 YYEKEE (reference sequence). Trimming cost V 0 bases and J 5 bases, with 14 bases left between them. This CDR3 is 15 amino acids long. With a J-beta primer mix and a sample-barcoded 5' primer, a second PCR ran 7 to 11 cycles. Each CDR3 protein is one row after TCRdb ran MiXCR on the 5' RACE reads. The sample yields 1.5 million to 2 million distinct CDR3 sequences, 28% seen once. The sample was blood. The clonotype comes from a woman in her thirties in good health. This chain connects TRBV5-5 to TRBJ2-5; D remains ambiguous. Here the CDR3 DNA reads TGTGCCAGCAGCTTGGCCTTTGGGGAAGGGGAGACCCAGTACTTC. Translation gives CASSLAFGEGETQYF.